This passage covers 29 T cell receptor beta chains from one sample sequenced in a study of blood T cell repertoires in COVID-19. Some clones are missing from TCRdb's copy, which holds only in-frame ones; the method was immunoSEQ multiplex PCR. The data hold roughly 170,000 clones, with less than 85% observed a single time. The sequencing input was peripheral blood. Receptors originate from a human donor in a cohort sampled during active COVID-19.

The CDR3: CASSRDRSNQPQHF. CDR3 bases: TGTGCCAGCAGCCGGGACAGGAGCAATCAGCCCCAGCATTTT. The genes are TRBV4-2 and TRBJ1-5; TRBD1 matches at 8 bases. Germline lookup yields CDR1 LGHNA and CDR2 YNFKEQ. This CDR3 comprises 14 residues. V lost 4 bases to trimming and J lost 1 base; unmatched junction nucleotides: 0.

Here the CDR3 reads CASSGQEGSPLHF. As DNA, the CDR3 is TGTGCCAGCTCAGGACAGGAGGGATCACCCCTCCACTTT. V gene TRBV2 combines with J gene TRBJ1-6; 7 positions match TRBD1. V was clipped by 8 bases and J by 10 bases; unmatched bases: 8. CDR3 size: 13 residues. The V gene's germline CDR1 is SNHLY and CDR2 FYNNEI. The whole variable domain, remainder taken from reference TRBV2 and TRBJ1-6, is EPEVTQTPSHQVTQMGQEVILRCVPISNHLYFYWYRQILGQKVEFLVSFYNNEISEKSEIFDDQFSVERPDGSNFTLKIRSTKLEDSAMYFCASSGQEGSPLHFGNGTRLTVT.

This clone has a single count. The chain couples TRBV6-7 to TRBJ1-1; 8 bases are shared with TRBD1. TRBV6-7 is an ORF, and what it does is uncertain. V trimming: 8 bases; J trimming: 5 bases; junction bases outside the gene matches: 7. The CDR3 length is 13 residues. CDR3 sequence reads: CASDEGQETEAFF. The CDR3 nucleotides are TGTGCCAGCGACGAGGGACAGGAGACTGAAGCTTTCTTT.

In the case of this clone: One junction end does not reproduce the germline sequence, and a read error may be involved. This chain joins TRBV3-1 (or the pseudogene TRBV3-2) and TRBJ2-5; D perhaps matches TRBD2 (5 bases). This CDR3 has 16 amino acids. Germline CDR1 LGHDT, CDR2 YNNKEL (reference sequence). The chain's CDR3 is CASTQPSYPGQETQYF. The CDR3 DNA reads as TGTGCCAGCACCCAACCAAGCTACCCGGGACAAGAGACCCAGTACTTC.

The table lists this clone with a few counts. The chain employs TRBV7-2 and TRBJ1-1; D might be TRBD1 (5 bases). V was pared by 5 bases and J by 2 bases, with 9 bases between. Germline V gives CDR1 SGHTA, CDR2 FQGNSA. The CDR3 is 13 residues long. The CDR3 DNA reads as TGTGCCAGCAGCAGACAGTCTAACACTGAAGCTTTCTTT. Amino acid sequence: CASSRQSNTEAFF.

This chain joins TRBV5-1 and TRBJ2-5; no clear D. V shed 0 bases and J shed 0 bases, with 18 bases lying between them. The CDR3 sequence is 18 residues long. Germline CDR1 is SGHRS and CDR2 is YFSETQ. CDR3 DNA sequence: TGCGCCAGCAGCTTGGCCTCTAGGAACGAAGGCCACCAAGAGACCCAGTACTTC. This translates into CASSLASRNEGHQETQYF. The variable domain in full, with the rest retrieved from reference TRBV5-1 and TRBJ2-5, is KAGVTQTPRYLIKTRGQQVTLSCSPISGHRSVSWYQQTPGQGLQFLFEYFSETQRNKGNFPGRFSGRQFSNSRSEMNVSTLELGDSALYLCASSLASRNEGHQETQYFGPGTRLLVL.

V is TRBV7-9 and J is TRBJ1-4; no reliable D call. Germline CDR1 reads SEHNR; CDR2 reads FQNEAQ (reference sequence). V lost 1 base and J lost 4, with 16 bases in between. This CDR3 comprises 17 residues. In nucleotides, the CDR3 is TGTGCCAGCAGCTTAGGGGCCTCGGTTAGAATTAATGAAAAACTGTTTTTT. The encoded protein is CASSLGASVRINEKLFF.

The CDR3 sequence is CASSPGLVDNEQFF. As DNA, the CDR3 is TGTGCCAGCAGCCCCGGACTAGTAGACAATGAGCAGTTCTTC. The chain employs TRBV11-1 and TRBJ2-1, with 7 bases matching TRBD2. CDR1 SGHAT and CDR2 FQDESV come from the germline V gene (reference sequence). The trim removed 5 bases at V and 5 bases at J, leaving 6 bases unmatched. The CDR3 runs to 14 residues.

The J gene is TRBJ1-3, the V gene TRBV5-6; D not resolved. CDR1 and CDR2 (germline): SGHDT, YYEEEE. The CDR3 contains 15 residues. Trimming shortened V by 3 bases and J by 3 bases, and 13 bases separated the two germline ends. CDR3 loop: CASSYPLEGGNTIYF. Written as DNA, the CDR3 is TGTGCCAGCAGCTACCCGCTGGAGGGTGGAAACACCATATATTTT.

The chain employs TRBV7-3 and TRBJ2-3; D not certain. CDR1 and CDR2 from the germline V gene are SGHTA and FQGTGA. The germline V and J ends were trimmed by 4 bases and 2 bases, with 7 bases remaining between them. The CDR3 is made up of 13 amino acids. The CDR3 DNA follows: TGTGCCAGCAGCTCCACAGACACAGATACGCAGTATTTT. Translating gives CASSSTDTDTQYF.

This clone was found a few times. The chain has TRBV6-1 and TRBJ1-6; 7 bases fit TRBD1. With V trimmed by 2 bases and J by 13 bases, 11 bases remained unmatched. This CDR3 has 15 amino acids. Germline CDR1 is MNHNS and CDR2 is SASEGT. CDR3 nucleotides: TGTGCCAGCAGTGAACCGTGGGACAGCCTTTGGCCCCTCCACTTT. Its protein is CASSEPWDSLWPLHF.

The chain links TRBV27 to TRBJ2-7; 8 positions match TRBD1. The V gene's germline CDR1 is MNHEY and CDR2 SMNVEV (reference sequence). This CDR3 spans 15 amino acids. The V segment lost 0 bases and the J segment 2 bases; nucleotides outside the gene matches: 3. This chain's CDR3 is CASSLSRTGTYEQYF. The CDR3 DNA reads TGTGCCAGCAGTTTATCCAGGACAGGGACCTACGAGCAGTACTTC.

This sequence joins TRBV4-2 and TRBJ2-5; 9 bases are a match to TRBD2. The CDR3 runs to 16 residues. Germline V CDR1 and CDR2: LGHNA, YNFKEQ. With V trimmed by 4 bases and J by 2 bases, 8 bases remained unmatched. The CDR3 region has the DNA TGTGCCAGCAGCCCATCTAGCGGGGTCCTACAAGAGACCCAGTACTTC. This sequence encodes CASSPSSGVLQETQYF.

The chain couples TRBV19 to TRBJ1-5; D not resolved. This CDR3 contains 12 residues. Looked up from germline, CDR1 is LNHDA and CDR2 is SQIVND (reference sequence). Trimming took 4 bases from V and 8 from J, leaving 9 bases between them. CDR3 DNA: TGTGCCAGTAGTAGCCGACTAAAGCCCCAGCATTTT. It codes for CASSSRLKPQHF.

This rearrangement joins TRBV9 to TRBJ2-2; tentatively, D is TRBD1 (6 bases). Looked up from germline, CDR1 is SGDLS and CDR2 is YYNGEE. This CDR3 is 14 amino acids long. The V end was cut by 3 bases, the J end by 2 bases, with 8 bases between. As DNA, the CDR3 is TGTGCCAGCAGCGGGACAGTTAACACCGGGGAGCTGTTTTTT. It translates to CASSGTVNTGELFF. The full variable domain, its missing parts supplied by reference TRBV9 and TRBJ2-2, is DSGVTQTPKHLITATGQRVTLRCSPRSGDLSVYWYQQSLDQGLQFLIQYYNGEERAKGNILERFSAQQFPDLHSELNLSSLELGDSALYFCASSGTVNTGELFFGEGSRLTVL.

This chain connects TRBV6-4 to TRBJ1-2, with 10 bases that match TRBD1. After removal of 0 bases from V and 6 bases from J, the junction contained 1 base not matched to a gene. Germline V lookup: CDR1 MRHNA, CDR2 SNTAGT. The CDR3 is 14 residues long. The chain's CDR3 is CASSDSGTGDGYTF. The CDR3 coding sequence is TGTGCCAGCAGTGACTCTGGGACAGGGGATGGCTACACCTTC.

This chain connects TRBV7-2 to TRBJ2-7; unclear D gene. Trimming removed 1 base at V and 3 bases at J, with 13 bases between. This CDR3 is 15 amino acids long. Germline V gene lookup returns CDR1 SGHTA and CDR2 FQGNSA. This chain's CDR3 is CASSLVGQASYEQYF. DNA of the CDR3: TGTGCCAGCAGCTTAGTGGGTCAGGCCAGCTACGAGCAGTACTTC.

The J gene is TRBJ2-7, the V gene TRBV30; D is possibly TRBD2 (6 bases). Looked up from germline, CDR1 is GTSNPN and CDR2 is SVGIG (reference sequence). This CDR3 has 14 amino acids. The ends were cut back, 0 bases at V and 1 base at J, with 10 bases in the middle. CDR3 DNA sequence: TGTGCCTGGAGTGTACTCCGGGAGTCCTACGAGCAGTACTTC. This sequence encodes CAWSVLRESYEQYF.

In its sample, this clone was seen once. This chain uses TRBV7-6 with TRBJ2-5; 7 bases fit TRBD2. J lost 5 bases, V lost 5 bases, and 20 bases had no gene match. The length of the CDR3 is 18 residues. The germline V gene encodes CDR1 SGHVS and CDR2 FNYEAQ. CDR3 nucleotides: TGTGCCAGCAGCCAAAGGGTAGCGGTAGCGGGCGAGTCGGAGACCCAGTACTTC. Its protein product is CASSQRVAVAGESETQYF. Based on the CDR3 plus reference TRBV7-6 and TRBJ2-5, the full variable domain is GAGVSQSPRYKVTKRGQDVALRCDPISGHVSLYWYRQALGQGPEFLTYFNYEAQQDKSGLPNDRFSAERPEGSISTLTIQRTEQRDSAMYRCASSQRVAVAGESETQYFGPGTRLLVL.

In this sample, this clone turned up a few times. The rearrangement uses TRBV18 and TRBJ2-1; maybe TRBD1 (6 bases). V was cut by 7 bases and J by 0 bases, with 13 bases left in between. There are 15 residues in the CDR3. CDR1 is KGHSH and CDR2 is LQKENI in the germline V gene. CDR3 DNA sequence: TGTGCCAGCTTGGGGGCCGTATCCTCCTACAATGAGCAGTTCTTC. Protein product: CASLGAVSSYNEQFF.

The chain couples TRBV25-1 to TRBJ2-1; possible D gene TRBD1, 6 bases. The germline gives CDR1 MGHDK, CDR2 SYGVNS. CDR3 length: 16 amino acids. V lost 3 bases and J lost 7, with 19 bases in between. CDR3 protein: CASSEPGQISMNEQFF. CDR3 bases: TGTGCCAGCAGTGAGCCCGGACAGATAAGCATGAATGAGCAGTTCTTC.

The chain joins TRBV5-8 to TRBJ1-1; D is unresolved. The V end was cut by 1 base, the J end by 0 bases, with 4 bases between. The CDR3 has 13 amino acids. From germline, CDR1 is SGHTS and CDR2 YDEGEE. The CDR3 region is CASSLTVNTEAFF. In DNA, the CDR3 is TGTGCCAGCAGCTTGACAGTGAACACTGAAGCTTTCTTT.

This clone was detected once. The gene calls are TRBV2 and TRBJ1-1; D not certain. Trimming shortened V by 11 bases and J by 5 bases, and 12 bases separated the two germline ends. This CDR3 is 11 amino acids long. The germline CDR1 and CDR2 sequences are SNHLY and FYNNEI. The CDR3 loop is CAGSRGTEAFF. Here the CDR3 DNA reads TGTGCCGGGTCCCGAGGGACTGAAGCTTTCTTT.

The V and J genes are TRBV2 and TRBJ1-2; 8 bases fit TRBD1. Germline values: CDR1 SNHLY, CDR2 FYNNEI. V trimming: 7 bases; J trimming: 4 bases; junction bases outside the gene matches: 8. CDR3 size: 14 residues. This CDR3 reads CASNPDRGAYGYTF. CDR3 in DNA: TGTGCCAGCAACCCCGACAGGGGCGCCTATGGCTACACCTTC. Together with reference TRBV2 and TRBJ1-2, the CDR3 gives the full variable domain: EPEVTQTPSHQVTQMGQEVILRCVPISNHLYFYWYRQILGQKVEFLVSFYNNEISEKSEIFDDQFSVERPDGSNFTLKIRSTKLEDSAMYFCASNPDRGAYGYTFGSGTRLTVV.

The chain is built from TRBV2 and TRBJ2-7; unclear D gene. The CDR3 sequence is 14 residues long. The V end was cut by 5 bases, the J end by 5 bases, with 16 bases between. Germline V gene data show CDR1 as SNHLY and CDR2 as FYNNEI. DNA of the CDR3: TGTGCCAGCAGTAAGATTAAAGGTCAGGACGAGCAGTACTTC. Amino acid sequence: CASSKIKGQDEQYF.

The chain's CDR3 is CGRRDNTGELFF. DNA of the CDR3: TGCGGGCGGCGGGACAACACCGGGGAGCTGTTTTTT. This sequence joins TRBV29-1 and TRBJ2-2; TRBD2 is a possible D gene (6 bases). Germline loops: CDR1 SQVTM, CDR2 ANQGSEA. The CDR3 loop spans 12 amino acids.

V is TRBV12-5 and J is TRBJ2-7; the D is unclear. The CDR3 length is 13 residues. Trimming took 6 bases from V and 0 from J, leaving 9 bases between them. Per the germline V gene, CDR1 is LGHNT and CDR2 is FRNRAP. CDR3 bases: TGTGCTAGTGGCCCACAGAGCTCCTACGAGCAGTACTTC. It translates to CASGPQSSYEQYF.

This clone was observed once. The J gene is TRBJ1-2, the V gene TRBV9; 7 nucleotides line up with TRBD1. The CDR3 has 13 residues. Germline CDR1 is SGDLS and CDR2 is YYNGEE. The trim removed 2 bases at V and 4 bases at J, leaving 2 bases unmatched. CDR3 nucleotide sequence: TGTGCCAGCAGCGTTACAGGGGCCTATGGCTACACCTTC. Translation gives CASSVTGAYGYTF.

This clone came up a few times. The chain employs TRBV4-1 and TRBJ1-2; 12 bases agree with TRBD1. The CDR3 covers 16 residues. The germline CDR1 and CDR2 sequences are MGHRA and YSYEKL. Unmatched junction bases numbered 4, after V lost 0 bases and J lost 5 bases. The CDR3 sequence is CASSQERDRGLYGYTF. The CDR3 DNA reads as TGCGCCAGCAGCCAAGAACGGGACAGGGGGCTGTATGGCTACACCTTC.